Reported below is one T cell receptor (beta chain). One end of the junction does not line up with germline, which may come from a read error. This entry comes from a study of blood T cell repertoires in COVID-19. Method: immunoSEQ multiplex PCR; TCRdb's copy keeps in-frame clones and lacks some. This table has roughly 150,000 clones, around 89% appearing once. Germline CDR1 and CDR2: SGHRS and YFSETQ. The CDR3 sequence is 13 residues long. The J gene is TRBJ2-5, the V gene TRBV5-1, with D possibly TRBD2 on 7 matching bases. Sequenced sample: peripheral blood. This receptor was taken from a man aged 60 to 69 with acute or convalescent COVID-19. The CDR3 bases are TGCGCCAGCAGCTTCGGCGGGGAGGGGGATCGGAACTTC. It translates to CASSFGGEGDRNF. The full variable domain, its missing parts supplied by reference TRBV5-1 and TRBJ2-5, is KAGVTQTPRYLIKTRGQQVTLSCSPISGHRSVSWYQQTPGQGLQFLFEYFSETQRNKGNFPGRFSGRQFSNSRSEMNVSTLELGDSALYLCASSFGGEGDRNFGPGTRLLVL.